This T cell receptor beta chain was retrieved from a study of early T cells in non-severe SARS-CoV-2 infection. Unique molecular identifiers tagged individual cDNA molecules. MiXCR, run by TCRdb on the 5' RACE reads, gives a single entry per CDR3 protein. The table lists 55,000 to 85,000 distinct CDR3 sequences, less than 12% of them singletons. There are many counts of this clonotype. Antigen: not known. Study observations and caveats: Matching against VDJdb likely underestimated virus-specific expansions, favoring anti-spike CD8.

J lost 3 bases, V lost 0 bases, and 8 bases had no gene match. CDR1 is MGHRA, CDR2 YSYEKL, per germline. The CDR3 length is 16 residues. The chain couples TRBV4-1 to TRBJ2-7; 7 bases agree with TRBD2. This receptor was obtained from an adult who was a healthcare worker with PCR-confirmed SARS-CoV-2 infection or an uninfected control (not recorded which). Sequences were derived from whole blood, sampled at baseline. The CDR3 loop is CASSQDRGGYVYEQYF. CDR3 sequence (DNA): TGCGCCAGCAGCCAAGATCGGGGAGGGTACGTCTACGAGCAGTACTTC.